This T cell receptor (beta chain) was sequenced during a study of T-cell memory formation after mild COVID-19. The study's findings and limits: Contracting clones, day 15 to 85, had balanced CD4/CD8, and later expanders favored CD4+.

This clonotype was observed many times. What it binds is unknown. TCRdb re-called the 5' RACE reads with MiXCR, one entry per CDR3 protein. Of 14,000 to 15,000 distinct CDR3 sequences in the sample, around 21% are singletons; the top ten hold about 60%. CDR3 size: 14 residues. Trimming removed 6 bases at V and 0 bases at J, with 14 bases between. Per germline, CDR1 DFQATT and CDR2 SNEGSKA (reference sequence). Sequencing was done on a sample of PBMCs or a T cell subset sorted from them (not recorded which). This receptor was identified in a man aged 18 to 30 who had mild COVID-19 (a few samples of this study predate the infection). Cell type and time point are not known. This sequence joins TRBV20-1 and TRBJ1-1; D ambiguous. The CDR3 spells CSAESVELNTEAFF. Written as DNA, the CDR3 is TGCAGTGCGGAATCCGTAGAACTGAACACTGAAGCTTTCTTT.